This TCR beta chain was recorded in a study of monozygotic twins with inflammatory bowel disease. Following a re-call of the 5' RACE reads, TCRdb has one entry per CDR3 protein and lacks DNA. Its listing shows about 330,000 distinct CDR3 sequences. This sequence originates from a human donor with ulcerative colitis or Crohn's disease, or a healthy co-twin of an affected twin (not recorded which). The sequenced sample was blood.

CDR3 sequence reads: CASSYIAGSNTGELFF. This chain connects TRBV5-1 to TRBJ2-2; the D call of TRBD2 rests on TCRdb alone, since no DNA is present to check it. In germline, CDR1 is SGHRS, CDR2 YFSETQ. The CDR3 runs to 16 residues.